This T cell receptor (beta chain) was identified in a study of blood T cells in healthy people across ages (dated by TCRdb to 2015 to 2017). Regarding the complete study: In model experiments, template switching captured roughly one uniquely barcoded TCR beta cDNA molecule for every two T cells. Using deep sequencing normalized with unique cDNA molecular identifiers, the study measured how TCR beta repertoire diversity changes with age. Donors were grouped into four age groups: young (average 16 years), middle-aged (roughly 37), aged (around 56) and long-lived (about 89). To avoid experimental bias, donors of different ages were randomly spread across the sequencing lanes. For two donors (one aged 18 to 29 and one aged 80 or older), the study analyzed two additional independent replicas of 1 million unique cDNA reads from the same blood draw.

Turning to this clonotype: What antigen it recognizes has not been identified. No qualities accompany the bases; no much larger clone lies one base away.

Including the terminal cysteine and phenylalanine, the CDR3 comprises 12 residues. The kept DNA is CDR3 alone, 36 bases in frame from the first base. According to the germline V gene, CDR1 reads MNHEY and CDR2 reads SVGEGT. The donors were under 40 Caucasian individuals from Russia, aged roughly 6 to 100 years, who were systemically healthy. Each donor gave roughly 11 milliliters of peripheral blood, drawn into EDTA-treated Vacutainer tubes. PBMCs were isolated by Ficoll-Paque density-gradient centrifugation, with at least 6 million obtained per sample. Total RNA, at least 6 micrograms per sample, was extracted from PBMCs with Trizol reagent. Naive CD45RAhigh/CD27high T cell percentages were measured by flow cytometry on a PBMC aliquot from every donor. General conclusions and limits of the study: Because profiling used bulk unsorted PBMCs, naive and antigen-experienced compartments could not be compared conclusively. There was a strong correlation between observed TCR beta diversity and the percentage of naive T cells measured by flow cytometry. As age increased, observed TCR beta diversity per million T cells dropped in a roughly linear way, and a significant reduction was already evident by age around 41. The long-lived group showed more naive CD4+ T cells, fewer expanded clones and increased TCR diversity than the aged group, suggesting age selection. Estimates of total diversity based on one million sequenced T cells were regarded as lower bounds and as underestimates. Because donor CMV infection status was unknown, age-related changes in expanded clonotypes were potentially confounded.

Libraries came from 5' RACE. The reads were generated on an Illumina HiSeq 2500. The second PCR ran for roughly 7 to 12 cycles and used a J-beta primer mix along with a sample-barcoded 5' primer. A unique molecular identifier was introduced onto each TCR beta cDNA molecule by a template-switch 5' adaptor carrying 12 random nucleotides. At least 2.5 million CDR3-containing paired-end reads were obtained from each sample. First-strand cDNA synthesis was performed from all RNA using the Mint cDNA synthesis kit, with priming by a TRBC-specific oligonucleotide. After uracil-DNA glycosylase treatment, a first 18-cycle PCR used universal primers M1SS and BC2_uni_R on all cDNA. In the authors' own workflow: Each sample was normalized by randomly selecting 1 million high-quality reads, each carrying a distinct molecular identifier. Instead of being binned into consensus sequences, reads that shared molecular identifiers were thrown out. MiTCR, with a Q25 quality threshold and the strictest error-elimination algorithm, was used for CDR3 identification, clonotype clustering and error correction. A nonparametric unseen species model with Euler transformation was used to estimate lower-bound total TCR beta diversity. The raw public data were reprocessed by TCRdb itself: fastp quality trimming at Q25, MiXCR clonotype calling, in-frame beta chains only. Identical CDR3 proteins give one entry, which carries the most common genes and DNA. The V and J calls and clone size come from TCRdb's table, not from the authors' own analysis. In all, the sample holds 1.5 million to 2 million distinct CDR3 sequences, and 40% to 55% of those were seen once. Around 2.1% of the sample is taken by the ten largest.

The V and J segments used are TRBV6-2 or TRBV6-3 and TRBJ2-5, with TRBD2 perhaps the D gene, on 5 matching bases. The better agreement between TRBJ2-7 and the DNA end casts doubt on the J call. Material: blood. This TCR derives from a middle-aged woman in good health. The nucleotide sequence reads as follows: TGTGCCAGCAGTAACCCCGGGGTCGAGCAGTACTTC. This sequence encodes CASSNPGVEQYF.